This entry describes one TCR beta chain. This clonotype was counted at least ten times. Its antigen remains unidentified. No per-base quality is available; no much larger clone lies one base away. The entry originates in a study of T cells in Graves' hyperthyroidism and ophthalmopathy (dated by TCRdb to between 2018 and 2021). Background on the whole study: Peripheral blood was collected at initial diagnosis, before any treatment. TCR V-J signatures able to tell the groups apart were searched for in a discovery cohort of 100 patients, of whom over 40 had Graves' ophthalmopathy and roughly 58 had stable Graves' hyperthyroidism. Whether ophthalmopathy could be predicted prospectively was tested in an independent validation cohort made up of fewer than 20 hyperthyroidism patients plus 17 patients who later progressed to ophthalmopathy. In about 6 Graves' hyperthyroidism patients, the study also compared T-cell repertoires from thyroid tissue with T-cell repertoires from blood. The 75 to 100 discovery patients were randomly split 7:3 into training and test sets. The paper describes TCR Vbeta CDR3 sequencing of more than 120 peripheral blood samples, made up of 40 to 45 ophthalmopathy patients, roughly 72 hyperthyroidism patients and 17 progressor patients. After blood sampling, hyperthyroidism patients were treated with methimazole at a starting dose of 30 mg daily, and ophthalmopathy patients were treated with high-dose intravenous methylprednisolone. Overall study outcomes, separate from this receptor: In validation, the model predicted progression to ophthalmopathy a median of roughly 6.2 months before onset, with about 67% sensitivity and nearly 75% specificity. Sample size was not statistically predetermined, and blinding of investigators to group allocation was not performed. Most expanded thyroid clonotypes (frequency above 0.001) were also detected in blood, a finding suggesting that blood repertoires may reflect thyroid immune responses. Ophthalmopathy was separated from stable hyperthyroidism by a 13 V-J signature model, with 87.88% sensitivity and 81% to 82% specificity obtained in cross-validation and 80%/75% obtained in testing.

Looking up the germline V gene (reference sequence) yields CDR1 SGHAT and CDR2 FQDESV. The CDR3 has 14 amino acids, counting the end cysteine and phenylalanine. Here the CDR3 DNA is all that survives: 42 bases in frame from base 1. Cut back by 5 bases and 2 bases, the V and J ends lie 13 bases apart. Hyperthyroidism patients were aged 18 to 65 years and newly diagnosed, with disease duration of less than 2 months. Any patient with an uncontrolled infection, another autoimmune disease, pregnancy or lactation was excluded. Clinical symptoms, serum thyroxine and TRAb, thyroid ultrasound, and orbital computed tomography formed the basis for the diagnoses. Blood from progressor patients was collected at the time of first diagnosis with hyperthyroidism, before any ophthalmopathy symptoms had appeared. Ficoll-Paque density gradient centrifugation was used to isolate PBMCs from around 10 ml of fresh peripheral blood. Progressor patients were initially diagnosed with Graves' hyperthyroidism and developed ophthalmopathy during follow-up. Total RNA was extracted with Trizol reagent, and quality was checked on an Agilent 2100 Bioanalyzer.

TCR beta CDR3 regions were amplified from RNA transcripts. The first round of RT-PCR for the TCR CDR3 was performed with the HTBI primer set and the Qiagen OneStep RT-PCR kit. Libraries were constructed in a second round of multiplex PCR, after which size selection and purification were performed. Paired-end sequencing of the libraries was performed with 100 bp reads on an Illumina HiSeq2000. Turning to the authors' computational methods: SOAPnuke was used to process the raw data, with reads discarded if the reads contained adapters or uncalled bases, had a mean Phred below 15, or lacked an exact constant-primer or identifier match. High-quality paired reads were merged using COPE v1.2.5, and each unique nucleotide sequence was defined as a clonotype. MiTCR v1.1 was used to align clonotypes to the IMGT TRBV, TRBD and TRBJ reference segments. Analysis was restricted to V-J combinations with a frequency above 0.0001, which covered roughly 99% of repertoires. A TCS score was defined as the ratio of F50 (clonal expansion) to E x V (chaos), with BLOSUM62-based TCRdist applied between CDR3 peptides within each V-J. Welch's t-statistics and random forest reduced approximately 520 V-J features to 13, which were used in a naive Bayes classifier (R e1071). The raw public reads went through TCRdb reprocessing: fastp at Q25, MiXCR clone calling, in-frame beta chains kept. Each entry is one CDR3 protein sequence, shown with its most common DNA and genes. TCRdb assigned the V and J calls; the authors' analysis was not used. Within this sample are approximately 370,000 distinct CDR3 sequences, with 17% of them counted one time only. The top ten constitute 30% to 35% of the sample.

This TCR derives from a woman in her 30s with Graves' hyperthyroidism that later progressed to Graves' ophthalmopathy. Sequenced input: blood. The chain uses TRBV11-1 and TRBJ2-7, with the D call tentatively TRBD1 or TRBD2, each fitting 5 bases. At the DNA level, the sequence is TGTGCCAGCAGCGTGGGGGTCCTACCCTACGAGCAGTACTTC. It is translated as CASSVGVLPYEQYF. When the CDR3 is completed using the reference TRBV11-1 and TRBJ2-7 genes on either side, the full variable domain is EAEVAQSPRYKITEKSQAVAFWCDPISGHATLYWYRQILGQGPELLVQFQDESVVDDSQLPKDRFSAERLKGVDSTLKIQPAELGDSAMYLCASSVGVLPYEQYFGPGTRLTVT.